This entry describes one T cell receptor beta chain. Its specificity is unknown. A second PCR, run for roughly 7 to 12 cycles, used a sample-barcoded 5' primer plus a J-beta primer mix. The template-switch adaptor, which had 12 random nucleotides, put a tag on each cDNA molecule. In TCRdb, the 5' RACE reads were re-called with MiXCR into one record per CDR3 protein. The repertoire holds more than 750,000 distinct CDR3 sequences, with 25% to 35% as singletons. This CDR3 has 16 residues. From germline, CDR1 is LGHDT and CDR2 YNNKEL (reference sequence). V shed 2 bases, J shed 6 bases, and the junction held 10 bases outside the gene matches. This specimen comes from a study of blood T cells in healthy people across ages. Study-level background: There was about one barcoded beta molecule captured by template switching per two T cells.

Study-wide findings and caveats: Long-lived donors carried more naive CD4+ cells and greater diversity than aged donors.

The sample also formed part of further work on T cells of mothers and their children. Per that paper: The overlap seen between related mothers and children slightly exceeded that of unrelated pairs, though not significantly.

The sample comprised blood. The sequence was obtained from a middle-aged woman in good health. The rearrangement links TRBV3-1 to TRBJ1-2, with 9 nucleotides matching TRBD1. In DNA, the CDR3 is TGTGCCAGCAGCCAATCGCCGGGACAGGGTTACGATGGCTACACCTTC. Amino acids: CASSQSPGQGYDGYTF.